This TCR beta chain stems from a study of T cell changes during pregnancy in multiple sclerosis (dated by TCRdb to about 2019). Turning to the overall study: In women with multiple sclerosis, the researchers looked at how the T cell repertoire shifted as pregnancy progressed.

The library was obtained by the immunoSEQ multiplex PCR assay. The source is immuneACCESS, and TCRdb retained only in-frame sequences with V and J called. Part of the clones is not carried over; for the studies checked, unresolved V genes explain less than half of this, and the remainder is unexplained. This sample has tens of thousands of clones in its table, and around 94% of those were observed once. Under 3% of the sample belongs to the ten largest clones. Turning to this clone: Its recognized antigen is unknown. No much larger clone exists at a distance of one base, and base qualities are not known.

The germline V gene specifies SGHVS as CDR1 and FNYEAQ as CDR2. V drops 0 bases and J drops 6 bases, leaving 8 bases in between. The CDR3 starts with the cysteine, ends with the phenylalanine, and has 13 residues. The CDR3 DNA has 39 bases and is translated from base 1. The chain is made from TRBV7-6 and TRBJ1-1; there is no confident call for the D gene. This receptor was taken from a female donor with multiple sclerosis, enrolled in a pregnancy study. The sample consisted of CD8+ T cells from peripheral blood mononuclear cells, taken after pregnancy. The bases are TGTGCCAGCAGCTTAGCGCTGGCCGCTGAAGCTTTCTTT. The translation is CASSLALAAEAFF.